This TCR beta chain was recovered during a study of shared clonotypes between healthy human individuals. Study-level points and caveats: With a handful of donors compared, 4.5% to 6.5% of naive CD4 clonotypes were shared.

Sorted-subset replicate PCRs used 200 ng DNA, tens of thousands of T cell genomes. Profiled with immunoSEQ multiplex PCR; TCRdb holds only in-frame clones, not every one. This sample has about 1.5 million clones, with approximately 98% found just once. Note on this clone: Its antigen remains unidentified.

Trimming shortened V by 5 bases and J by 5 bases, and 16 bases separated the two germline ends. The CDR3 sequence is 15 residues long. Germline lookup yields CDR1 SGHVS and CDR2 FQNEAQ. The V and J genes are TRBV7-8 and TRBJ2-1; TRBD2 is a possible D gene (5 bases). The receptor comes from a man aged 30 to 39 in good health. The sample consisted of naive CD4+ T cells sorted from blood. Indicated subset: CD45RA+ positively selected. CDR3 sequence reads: CASSLRGGLDNEQFF. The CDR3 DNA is TGTGCCAGCAGCCTACGGGGTGGGCTCGACAATGAGCAGTTCTTC. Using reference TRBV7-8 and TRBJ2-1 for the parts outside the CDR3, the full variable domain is GAGVSQSPRYKVAKRGQDVALRCDPISGHVSLFWYQQALGQGPEFLTYFQNEAQLDKSGLPSDRFFAERPEGSVSTLKIQRTQQEDSAVYLCASSLRGGLDNEQFFGPGTRLTVL.